This TCR beta chain was recovered during a study of blood T cells in healthy people across ages. Germline V gene sequence: CDR1 SNHLY, CDR2 FYNNEI. The CDR3 covers 18 residues. With 6 bases clipped from V and 2 bases from J, the junction kept 15 bases outside the gene matches. A second PCR, run for about 7 to 11 cycles, used a sample-barcoded 5' primer plus a J-beta primer mix. MiXCR was run by TCRdb on the 5' RACE reads, yielding one entry per CDR3 protein. There are some 670,000 distinct CDR3 sequences in the sample; more than 45% occur only once, and approximately 13% lies in the top ten. The chain uses TRBV2 and TRBJ2-5; 10 bases are shared with TRBD2. This TCR derives from an elderly woman in good health. The sample comprised blood. The CDR3 spells CASRSGYLAGASQETQYF. The CDR3 DNA sequence: TGTGCCAGCAGATCGGGCTATCTAGCGGGAGCATCACAAGAGACCCAGTACTTC.